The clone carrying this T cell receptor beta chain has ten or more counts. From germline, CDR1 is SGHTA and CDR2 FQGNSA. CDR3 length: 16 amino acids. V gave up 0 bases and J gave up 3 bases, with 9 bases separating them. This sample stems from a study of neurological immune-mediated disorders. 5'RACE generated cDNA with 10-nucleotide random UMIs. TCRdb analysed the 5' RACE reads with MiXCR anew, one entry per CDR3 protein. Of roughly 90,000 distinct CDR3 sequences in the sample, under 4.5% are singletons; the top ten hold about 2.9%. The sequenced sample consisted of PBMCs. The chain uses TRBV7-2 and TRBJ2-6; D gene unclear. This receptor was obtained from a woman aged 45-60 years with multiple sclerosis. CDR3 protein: CASSLAGNFGANVLTF. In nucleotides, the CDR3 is TGTGCCAGCAGCTTAGCAGGGAACTTTGGGGCCAACGTCCTGACTTTC.